A selection of T cell receptor beta chains follows, all from one sample in a study of identical twins. TCRdb passed the 5' RACE reads through MiXCR, listing each CDR3 protein once. The table records over 200,000 distinct CDR3 sequences, 6.5% of them present only once. This same sample was also taken into another study, of T cells expressing NK-cell markers.

Sequencing used CD8+ T cells sorted from blood. The receptor source for this set is a woman in her late teens or twenties in good health. The CDR3 runs from the conserved cysteine through the conserved F or W. Fields, in order: V gene, J gene, clone size, D gene, CDR3 protein, CDR3 DNA. The D gene is left open where the match is weak. The size of a clone is reported for some rows only, either as once, few or many, or as a class for expanded clones.

v_call: TRBV9
j_call: TRBJ2-1
clone_size: many
d_call: NA
cdr3_aa: CASSVVEDEQFF
cdr3_nt: TGTGCCAGCAGCGTAGTCGAAGATGAGCAGTTCTTC

v_call: TRBV7-6
j_call: TRBJ2-1
clone_size: few
d_call: TRBD2
cdr3_aa: CASSLELAGGGYNEQFF
cdr3_nt: TGTGCCAGCAGCTTAGAGCTGGCGGGGGGAGGCTACAATGAGCAGTTCTTC

v_call: TRBV3-1
j_call: TRBJ1-1
clone_size: few
d_call: NA
cdr3_aa: CASSQSSGGNTEAFF
cdr3_nt: TGTGCCAGCAGCCAATCCTCCGGCGGTAATACTGAAGCTTTCTTT

v_call: TRBV25-1
j_call: TRBJ2-2
clone_size: many
d_call: NA
cdr3_aa: CASSEYRERGTGELFF
cdr3_nt: TGTGCCAGCAGTGAATATAGGGAAAGGGGCACCGGGGAGCTGTTTTTT

v_call: TRBV7-6
j_call: TRBJ1-1
clone_size: few
d_call: NA
cdr3_aa: CASSLGPYTEAFF
cdr3_nt: TGTGCCAGCAGCTTAGGGCCCTACACTGAAGCTTTCTTT

v_call: TRBV5-5
j_call: TRBJ2-3
clone_size: NA
d_call: NA
cdr3_aa: CASSLVEDTDTQYF
cdr3_nt: TGTGCCAGCAGCTTGGTCGAGGACACAGATACGCAGTATTTT

v_call: TRBV10-3
j_call: TRBJ2-1
clone_size: few
d_call: TRBD2
cdr3_aa: CAISPQAGGRGHEQFF
cdr3_nt: TGTGCCATCAGCCCCCAAGCGGGGGGGCGTGGACATGAGCAGTTCTTC

v_call: TRBV12-3/TRBV12-4
j_call: TRBJ1-4
clone_size: many
d_call: TRBD1
cdr3_aa: CASSFTGQGAPGEKLFF
cdr3_nt: TGTGCCAGCAGTTTCACGGGACAGGGGGCGCCGGGTGAAAAACTGTTTTTT

v_call: TRBV14
j_call: TRBJ2-4
clone_size: few
d_call: NA
cdr3_aa: CASSQVKGAKNIQYF
cdr3_nt: TGTGCCAGCAGCCAAGTTAAGGGGGCCAAAAACATTCAGTACTTC

v_call: TRBV7-8
j_call: TRBJ2-3
clone_size: NA
d_call: NA
cdr3_aa: CASSSVGPGDTQYF
cdr3_nt: TGTGCCAGCAGCTCGGTGGGGCCGGGGGATACGCAGTATTTT

v_call: TRBV6-1
j_call: TRBJ2-1
clone_size: few
d_call: TRBD2
cdr3_aa: CASRVAGNSYNEQFF
cdr3_nt: TGTGCCAGCAGAGTAGCGGGAAACTCCTACAATGAGCAGTTCTTC

v_call: TRBV3-1
j_call: TRBJ2-3
clone_size: many
d_call: TRBD2
cdr3_aa: CASSQTSGGTDTQYF
cdr3_nt: TGTGCCAGCAGCCAGACTAGCGGGGGCACAGATACGCAGTATTTT

v_call: TRBV7-9
j_call: TRBJ2-1
clone_size: few
d_call: NA
cdr3_aa: CASSNYEAINEQFF
cdr3_nt: TGTGCCAGCAGCAATTATGAGGCTATCAATGAGCAGTTCTTC

v_call: TRBV4-3
j_call: TRBJ2-7
clone_size: few
d_call: TRBD2
cdr3_aa: CASSQDSSGRSNYEQYF
cdr3_nt: TGCGCCAGCAGCCAAGATTCGAGCGGGAGGAGCAATTACGAGCAGTACTTC

v_call: TRBV9
j_call: TRBJ2-1
clone_size: few
d_call: TRBD2
cdr3_aa: CASTPGGAAYNEQFF
cdr3_nt: TGTGCCAGCACGCCCGGGGGGGCCGCCTACAATGAGCAGTTCTTC

v_call: TRBV4-2
j_call: TRBJ1-5
clone_size: many
d_call: NA
cdr3_aa: CASSQGASYDQPQHF
cdr3_nt: TGTGCCAGCAGCCAGGGGGCGAGTTATGATCAGCCCCAGCATTTT

v_call: TRBV20-1
j_call: TRBJ1-1
clone_size: NA
d_call: NA
cdr3_aa: CSASEPGVPEAFF
cdr3_nt: TGCAGTGCTAGCGAGCCGGGCGTCCCTGAAGCTTTCTTT

v_call: TRBV7-9
j_call: TRBJ2-1
clone_size: NA
d_call: NA
cdr3_aa: CASADGVYNEQFF
cdr3_nt: TGTGCCAGCGCGGACGGGGTATACAATGAGCAGTTCTTC

v_call: TRBV4-3
j_call: TRBJ2-1
clone_size: many
d_call: NA
cdr3_aa: CASSQGGDYNEQFF
cdr3_nt: TGCGCCAGCAGCCAGGGGGGAGACTACAATGAGCAGTTCTTC

v_call: TRBV29-1
j_call: TRBJ2-3
clone_size: many
d_call: NA
cdr3_aa: CSVEDGEGADTQYF
cdr3_nt: TGCAGCGTTGAAGATGGGGAGGGGGCAGATACGCAGTATTTT

v_call: TRBV27
j_call: TRBJ2-3
clone_size: NA
d_call: NA
cdr3_aa: CASSLELTDTQYF
cdr3_nt: TGTGCCAGCAGTTTGGAACTCACAGATACGCAGTATTTT

v_call: TRBV12-3/TRBV12-4
j_call: TRBJ2-2
clone_size: NA
d_call: NA
cdr3_aa: CASSAGFPGELFF
cdr3_nt: TGTGCCAGCAGTGCAGGGTTTCCCGGGGAGCTGTTTTTT

v_call: TRBV29-1
j_call: TRBJ2-7
clone_size: many
d_call: TRBD1
cdr3_aa: CSVAGTGYEQYF
cdr3_nt: TGCAGCGTTGCTGGGACAGGGTACGAGCAGTACTTC

v_call: TRBV12-3/TRBV12-4
j_call: TRBJ2-1
clone_size: many
d_call: NA
cdr3_aa: CASRPGHNEQFF
cdr3_nt: TGTGCCAGCAGGCCCGGTCACAATGAGCAGTTCTTC

v_call: TRBV30
j_call: TRBJ1-1
clone_size: NA
d_call: NA
cdr3_aa: CAWSSWAGVTAFF
cdr3_nt: TGTGCCTGGAGCAGTTGGGCAGGGGTAACAGCTTTCTTT

v_call: TRBV25-1
j_call: TRBJ2-1
clone_size: few
d_call: TRBD2
cdr3_aa: CASSFTSGMGEQFF
cdr3_nt: TGTGCCAGCAGTTTTACTAGCGGGATGGGTGAGCAGTTCTTC

v_call: TRBV29-1
j_call: TRBJ1-1
clone_size: few
d_call: NA
cdr3_aa: CSVDIGRTNTEAFF
cdr3_nt: TGCAGCGTTGACATAGGCCGGACGAACACTGAAGCTTTCTTT

v_call: TRBV11-2
j_call: TRBJ2-1
clone_size: NA
d_call: NA
cdr3_aa: CASSPTGTQQFF
cdr3_nt: TGTGCCAGCAGCCCGACCGGGACGCAGCAGTTCTTC

v_call: TRBV27
j_call: TRBJ1-1
clone_size: many
d_call: NA
cdr3_aa: CASSWGRTTEAFF
cdr3_nt: TGTGCCAGCAGTTGGGGCAGGACCACTGAAGCTTTCTTT

v_call: TRBV7-9
j_call: TRBJ2-3
clone_size: many
d_call: NA
cdr3_aa: CASSSNYPSASDTQYF
cdr3_nt: TGTGCCAGCAGCTCAAATTACCCCTCTGCGTCAGATACGCAGTATTTT

v_call: TRBV3-1
j_call: TRBJ1-5
clone_size: NA
d_call: NA
cdr3_aa: CASSLPKGHQPQHF
cdr3_nt: TGTGCCAGCAGCCTACCTAAGGGCCATCAGCCCCAGCATTTT

v_call: TRBV2
j_call: TRBJ2-1
clone_size: NA
d_call: NA
cdr3_aa: CASSEGGPRYNEQFF
cdr3_nt: TGTGCCAGCAGTGAAGGAGGCCCCCGATACAATGAGCAGTTCTTC

v_call: TRBV7-9
j_call: TRBJ2-7
clone_size: NA
d_call: TRBD1
cdr3_aa: CTSSPGQEYEQYF
cdr3_nt: TGTACCAGCAGCCCGGGACAGGAATACGAGCAGTACTTC

v_call: TRBV9
j_call: TRBJ1-4
clone_size: few
d_call: TRBD1
cdr3_aa: CASSPFGTGVNGLFF
cdr3_nt: TGTGCCAGCAGCCCATTCGGGACAGGGGTAAATGGACTGTTTTTT

v_call: TRBV6-5
j_call: TRBJ2-7
clone_size: NA
d_call: TRBD1
cdr3_aa: CASSYQGQGTEQYF
cdr3_nt: TGTGCCAGCAGCTACCAAGGACAGGGCACCGAGCAGTACTTC

v_call: TRBV10-2
j_call: TRBJ2-1
clone_size: NA
d_call: NA
cdr3_aa: CASRNLWDEQFF
cdr3_nt: TGCGCCAGTAGGAACCTTTGGGATGAGCAGTTCTTC

v_call: TRBV9
j_call: TRBJ2-1
clone_size: few
d_call: TRBD2
cdr3_aa: CASSAEGREGNEQFF
cdr3_nt: TGTGCCAGCAGCGCCGAGGGGAGGGAGGGTAATGAGCAGTTCTTC

v_call: TRBV9
j_call: TRBJ2-2
clone_size: NA
d_call: NA
cdr3_aa: CASPDTRGTGELFF
cdr3_nt: TGTGCCAGCCCCGACACCCGGGGCACCGGGGAGCTGTTTTTT

v_call: TRBV27
j_call: TRBJ2-2
clone_size: medium-sized
d_call: NA
cdr3_aa: CASSYPPPGQANTGELFF
cdr3_nt: TGTGCCAGCAGTTACCCTCCGCCGGGACAAGCGAACACCGGGGAGCTGTTTTTT

v_call: TRBV18
j_call: TRBJ1-1
clone_size: few
d_call: NA
cdr3_aa: CASSPYPSRERTEAFF
cdr3_nt: TGTGCCAGCTCACCGTATCCCTCCAGGGAGCGAACTGAAGCTTTCTTT

v_call: TRBV6-5
j_call: TRBJ1-2
clone_size: few
d_call: NA
cdr3_aa: CASSYQDGGYTF
cdr3_nt: TGTGCCAGCAGTTACCAGGATGGTGGCTACACCTTC

v_call: TRBV27
j_call: TRBJ2-1
clone_size: NA
d_call: TRBD1
cdr3_aa: CASTSGTGSDNEQFF
cdr3_nt: TGTGCCAGCACTTCCGGGACAGGATCAGACAATGAGCAGTTCTTC

v_call: TRBV3-1
j_call: TRBJ1-3
clone_size: NA
d_call: NA
cdr3_aa: CASSQDERTIYF
cdr3_nt: TGTGCCAGCAGCCAAGATGAGCGGACCATATATTTT

v_call: TRBV6-5
j_call: TRBJ2-1
clone_size: many
d_call: NA
cdr3_aa: CASSYGGANEQFF
cdr3_nt: TGTGCCAGCAGTTACGGAGGAGCGAATGAGCAGTTCTTC

v_call: TRBV27
j_call: TRBJ2-7
clone_size: NA
d_call: NA
cdr3_aa: CASSYSTGVLNEQYF
cdr3_nt: TGTGCCAGCAGTTATTCCACCGGGGTGTTGAACGAGCAGTACTTC

v_call: TRBV4-3
j_call: TRBJ1-2
clone_size: NA
d_call: TRBD1
cdr3_aa: CASSPADGTGDGYTF
cdr3_nt: TGCGCCAGCAGCCCAGCTGATGGGACAGGGGATGGCTACACCTTC

v_call: TRBV29-1
j_call: TRBJ2-3
clone_size: many
d_call: NA
cdr3_aa: CSVDTDTQYF
cdr3_nt: TGCAGCGTGGACACAGATACGCAGTATTTT

v_call: TRBV5-1
j_call: TRBJ1-2
clone_size: NA
d_call: NA
cdr3_aa: CASSSGLFYGYTF
cdr3_nt: TGCGCCAGCAGCTCAGGACTTTTCTATGGCTACACCTTC

v_call: TRBV11-1
j_call: TRBJ2-1
clone_size: NA
d_call: TRBD2
cdr3_aa: CASSLEIWGSGSSYNEQFF
cdr3_nt: TGTGCCAGCAGCTTAGAGATTTGGGGTAGCGGGAGCTCCTACAATGAGCAGTTCTTC

v_call: TRBV24-1
j_call: TRBJ2-1
clone_size: NA
d_call: TRBD1
cdr3_aa: CATSRQGDYNEQFF
cdr3_nt: TGTGCCACCAGTCGTCAGGGGGACTACAATGAGCAGTTCTTC

v_call: TRBV7-9
j_call: TRBJ2-5
clone_size: NA
d_call: TRBD1
cdr3_aa: CASSFPGQGAWAQYF
cdr3_nt: TGTGCCAGCAGCTTCCCGGGACAGGGGGCTTGGGCCCAGTACTTC

v_call: TRBV7-9
j_call: TRBJ2-5
clone_size: NA
d_call: NA
cdr3_aa: CASSLFQGTRETQYF
cdr3_nt: TGTGCCAGCAGCTTATTTCAGGGGACGAGGGAGACCCAGTACTTC

v_call: TRBV4-1
j_call: TRBJ1-1
clone_size: many
d_call: NA
cdr3_aa: CASSQDPSNTEAFF
cdr3_nt: TGCGCCAGCAGCCAAGATCCGTCGAACACTGAAGCTTTCTTT

v_call: TRBV11-2
j_call: TRBJ2-7
clone_size: NA
d_call: TRBD2
cdr3_aa: CASSINSGRVHEQYF
cdr3_nt: TGTGCCAGCAGCATCAATAGCGGGAGGGTGCACGAGCAGTACTTC

v_call: TRBV10-2
j_call: TRBJ2-7
clone_size: NA
d_call: NA
cdr3_aa: CASPRGGSEQYF
cdr3_nt: TGCGCCAGCCCAAGGGGGGGCTCCGAGCAGTACTTC

v_call: TRBV12-3/TRBV12-4
j_call: TRBJ1-5
clone_size: NA
d_call: TRBD1
cdr3_aa: CASSAGTGYSNQPQHF
cdr3_nt: TGTGCCAGCAGCGCCGGGACAGGGTATAGCAATCAGCCCCAGCATTTT